These T cell receptor beta chains were read from a single sample in a study of blood T cell repertoires in COVID-19. The table came from immunoSEQ multiplex PCR; TCRdb's copy has only in-frame clones and leaves some out. This table holds a few hundred thousand clones, more than 70% found once. Material for sequencing was peripheral blood. The receptors here all came from an elderly man with acute or convalescent COVID-19. CDR3s include the opening cysteine and the closing phenylalanine or tryptophan. D genes are given only for firm matches. A clone size is listed for some rows: how often the clone was seen (once, few, many), or a class if it is expanded.

>TRBV28|TRBJ2-6|.|TRBD2
CASWTGRKRGSLSSGANVLTF
TGTGCCAGCTGGACGGGGCGGAAGCGGGGCTCGCTAAGCTCTGGGGCCAACGTCCTGACTTTC
>TRBV19|TRBJ1-6|.|TRBD1
CASSLLGQINSPLHF
TGTGCCAGTAGTTTATTGGGACAGATAAATTCACCCCTCCACTTT
>TRBV7-9|TRBJ2-7|.|TRBD1
CASSRPGQGHYEQYF
TGTGCCAGCAGCAGACCGGGACAGGGGCACTACGAGCAGTACTTC
>TRBV3-1/TRBV3-2|TRBJ1-1|.|TRBD1
CASSQQGAVNTEAFF
TGTGCCAGCAGCCAACAGGGGGCGGTGAACACTGAAGCTTTCTTT
>TRBV6-2/TRBV6-3|TRBJ1-1|.|.
CASSYRPDTMNTEAFF
TGTGCCAGCAGTTACCGCCCCGACACCATGAACACTGAAGCTTTCTTT
>TRBV12-3/TRBV12-4|TRBJ1-5|few|.
CASSYTFNQPQHF
TGTGCCAGCTCTTACACCTTCAATCAGCCCCAGCATTTT
>TRBV27|TRBJ2-3|once|.
CASSFTIQGGTDTQYF
TGTGCCAGCAGTTTCACCATTCAGGGTGGCACAGATACGCAGTATTTT
>TRBV24-1|TRBJ2-1|once|.
CATSGRGAVYNEQFF
TGTGCCACCAGTGGGAGGGGCGCGGTTTACAATGAGCAGTTCTTC
>TRBV19|TRBJ2-2|.|.
CATEVPSTGELFF
TGTGCCACCGAGGTTCCTTCAACCGGGGAGCTGTTTTTT
>TRBV9|TRBJ2-2|.|TRBD1
CASSGFRTGDDTGELFF
TGTGCCAGCAGCGGCTTTCGGACAGGGGATGACACCGGGGAGCTGTTTTTT
>TRBV28|TRBJ1-1|.|.
CASSLINRGTEAFF
TGTGCCAGCAGTCTCATAAACCGGGGCACTGAAGCTTTCTTT
>TRBV10-1|TRBJ1-6|.|.
CASRADYNSPLHF
TGCGCCAGCAGAGCGGATTATAATTCACCCCTCCACTTT
>TRBV27|TRBJ1-1|once|TRBD1
CASSLTGGEAFF
TGTGCCAGCAGTTTGACAGGGGGGGAAGCTTTCTTT
>TRBV3-1/TRBV3-2|TRBJ1-5|.|.
CASSQGAGANQPQHF
TGTGCCAGCAGCCAAGGCGCAGGGGCAAATCAGCCCCAGCATTTT
>TRBV9|TRBJ1-3|.|.
CASSAQGSSGNTIYF
TGTGCCAGCAGCGCCCAGGGTTCTTCTGGAAACACCATATATTTT
>TRBV5-1|TRBJ1-1|.|.
CASRRDNLRNTEAFF
TGCGCCAGCAGACGGGACAACCTAAGGAACACTGAAGCTTTCTTT
>TRBV4-2|TRBJ1-5|.|.
CASSQDEDRDQPQHF
TGTGCCAGCAGCCAAGACGAGGACAGAGATCAGCCCCAGCATTTT
>TRBV6-5|TRBJ1-2|.|.
CASSSSLSYGYTF
TGTGCCAGCAGTTCGAGCCTAAGCTATGGCTACACCTTC
>TRBV28|TRBJ2-5|.|.
CASSTKDTRQETQYF
TGTGCCAGCAGTACCAAGGACACCCGACAAGAGACCCAGTACTTC
>TRBV28|TRBJ2-1|.|TRBD2
CASSSAGLAGVGSPYNEQFF
TGTGCCAGCAGTTCCGCGGGACTAGCGGGAGTCGGTTCACCCTACAATGAGCAGTTCTTC
>TRBV2|TRBJ2-3|.|TRBD2
CASSERTSGGRGPTDTQYF
TGTGCCAGCAGTGAACGGACTAGCGGGGGGCGGGGACCCACAGATACGCAGTATTTT
>TRBV3-1/TRBV3-2|TRBJ1-1|.|.
CASSPPIGGGEAFF
TGTGCCAGCAGCCCCCCGATTGGGGGCGGTGAAGCTTTCTTT
>TRBV6-6|TRBJ1-1|.|.
CASSLPVYGTEAFF
TGTGCCAGCAGTTTGCCGGTATACGGCACTGAAGCTTTCTTT
>TRBV6-1|TRBJ2-1|.|.
CASSDTPEGEQFF
TGTGCCAGCAGTGATACGCCCGAGGGTGAGCAGTTCTTC
>TRBV7-8|TRBJ1-2|.|.
CASSSGANYGYTF
TGTGCCAGCAGCTCGGGAGCTAACTATGGCTACACCTTC
>TRBV4-3|TRBJ1-1|.|.
CASSLRKGEAFF
TGCGCCAGCAGCCTAAGGAAGGGGGAAGCTTTCTTT
>TRBV13|TRBJ1-6|.|TRBD1
CASRSRQGNNSPLHF
TGTGCCAGCAGATCAAGACAGGGTAATAATTCACCCCTCCACTTT
>TRBV28|TRBJ1-1|once|TRBD1
CASRTPQGGVSEAFF
TGTGCCAGCAGGACCCCACAGGGGGGGGTCTCTGAAGCTTTCTTT
>TRBV6-5|TRBJ1-1|.|.
CASRGRMNTEAFF
TGTGCCAGCCGGGGGAGGATGAACACTGAAGCTTTCTTT
>TRBV4-2|TRBJ1-1|.|.
CASSQEVLGLGGTEAFF
TGTGCCAGCAGCCAAGAAGTGCTGGGGCTCGGGGGAACTGAAGCTTTCTTT
>TRBV28|TRBJ1-6|.|.
CASSPRVNSPLHF
TGTGCCAGCAGCCCCCGAGTCAATTCACCCCTCCACTTT
>TRBV3-1/TRBV3-2|TRBJ1-3|.|.
CASSQSGTRNSGNTIYF
TGTGCCAGCAGCCAAAGCGGGACGCGCAACTCTGGAAACACCATATATTTT
>TRBV6-2/TRBV6-3|TRBJ1-5|.|TRBD1
CASSYSRRSGTGVLSNQPQHF
TGTGCCAGCAGTTACTCGAGGAGGAGTGGGACAGGGGTGTTGAGCAATCAGCCCCAGCATTTT
>TRBV24-1|TRBJ1-2|.|TRBD1
CATGGTGDGYTF
TGTGCCACTGGGGGGACAGGGGATGGCTACACCTTC
>TRBV7-2|TRBJ1-6|.|.
CASSLTGGHGYSPLHF
TGTGCCAGCAGCTTAACGGGAGGACACGGCTATTCACCCCTCCACTTT
>TRBV3-1/TRBV3-2|TRBJ2-1|.|TRBD2
CASSETSGRGNEQFF
TGTGCCAGCAGCGAGACTAGCGGGAGAGGGAATGAGCAGTTCTTC
>TRBV21-1|TRBJ2-5|.|.
CASSKVGREGSEGTQYF
TGTGCCAGCAGCAAAGTAGGGCGGGAAGGGTCGGAAGGGACCCAGTACTTC
>TRBV18|TRBJ1-6|.|.
CASSPEVPLNSPLHF
TGTGCCAGCTCACCGGAGGTGCCCCTTAATTCACCCCTCCACTTT
>TRBV27|TRBJ1-2|.|.
CASKILGGGAGGYTF
TGTGCCAGCAAGATTCTTGGAGGGGGGGCAGGGGGCTACACCTTC
>TRBV5-4|TRBJ1-4|.|.
CASSLAPLNEKLFF
TGTGCCAGCAGCTTGGCCCCCCTTAATGAAAAACTGTTTTTT
>TRBV7-3|TRBJ2-1|.|TRBD2
CASSSGTSKNEQFF
TGTGCCAGCAGCTCGGGGACTAGCAAGAATGAGCAGTTCTTC
>TRBV5-4|TRBJ1-4|.|.
CASSLAPATNEKLFF
TGTGCCAGCAGCTTGGCGCCGGCAACTAATGAAAAACTGTTTTTT
>TRBV7-2|TRBJ2-2|.|.
CASSFGHGRELFF
TGTGCCAGCAGCTTCGGCCATGGGCGGGAGCTGTTTTTT
>TRBV2|TRBJ1-4|.|.
CASRADTLNEKLFF
TGTGCCAGCAGAGCCGACACCCTTAATGAAAAACTGTTTTTT
>TRBV7-2|TRBJ1-2|.|.
CASSFHPDSINYGYTF
TGTGCCAGCAGCTTCCACCCGGACTCGATTAACTATGGCTACACCTTC
>TRBV24-1|TRBJ1-2|.|TRBD1
CATSDAGQGTYGYTF
TGTGCCACCAGTGATGCTGGACAGGGCACGTATGGCTACACCTTC
>TRBV5-6|TRBJ1-1|.|.
CASSLGKGGWTEAFF
TGTGCCAGCAGTCTAGGCAAGGGGGGGTGGACTGAAGCTTTCTTT
>TRBV7-3|TRBJ2-7|few|TRBD1
CASSPRQGGEQYF
TGTGCCAGCAGCCCGCGACAGGGTGGCGAGCAGTACTTC
>TRBV25-1|TRBJ2-5|.|TRBD1
CASSEGGQGSWETQYF
TGTGCCAGCAGTGAAGGAGGACAGGGGAGCTGGGAGACCCAGTACTTC
>TRBV28|TRBJ2-1|.|TRBD2
CASSRSGGAYNEQFF
TGTGCCAGCAGTAGAAGCGGGGGGGCCTACAATGAGCAGTTCTTC
>TRBV19|TRBJ2-1|.|.
CASSIGTDYNEQFF
TGTGCCAGTAGTATAGGAACAGACTACAATGAGCAGTTCTTC
>TRBV3-1/TRBV3-2|TRBJ2-5|.|.
CASSPLFSETQYF
TGTGCCAGCAGCCCCCTGTTTTCAGAGACCCAGTACTTC
>TRBV6-6|TRBJ2-7|.|TRBD2
CASTAAGGLYEQYF
TGTGCCAGCACCGCCGCGGGGGGTCTTTACGAGCAGTACTTC
>TRBV5-6|TRBJ2-7|.|.
CASSWRVSRLSSYEQYF
TGTGCCAGCAGCTGGAGGGTGTCGAGACTGAGCTCCTACGAGCAGTACTTC
>TRBV18|TRBJ2-1|.|.
CASSPRGGAYNEQFF
TGTGCCAGCTCACCACGAGGAGGGGCCTACAATGAGCAGTTCTTC
>TRBV27|TRBJ1-5|.|TRBD1
CASSYRGSNQPQHF
TGTGCCAGCAGTTACAGGGGGAGCAATCAGCCCCAGCATTTT
>TRBV2|TRBJ2-5|.|TRBD2
CATRGGVQETQYF
TGTGCCACCCGCGGGGGGGTCCAAGAGACCCAGTACTTC